This T cell receptor beta chain was documented in a study of metastatic and nonmetastatic thyroid tumors (TCRdb year 2020). Context from the whole study: The researchers compared repertoires between peripheral blood samples and tumor or nodule tissue samples from patients with malignant or benign thyroid disease.

Libraries were prepared through PCR. TCRdb shows the sequencer as Illumina HiSeq 4000. High-throughput sequencing was used to profile the CDR3 region of the TCR beta-chain in every patient. The published analysis was carried out like this. A classifier to discriminate distant-metastatic papillary thyroid cancer patients was built from CDR3 differences across clinicopathological groups. Repertoire diversity was assessed with the Shannon index, and tumor-blood repertoire similarity with the Morisita-Horn index. Starting from the raw public reads, TCRdb applied fastp trimming at Q25, assembled clones with MiXCR and retained in-frame beta chains. The V and J calls, along with clone size, are taken from TCRdb and not from the paper's own processing. Counted in this sample were 20,000 or so clones; 37% of them appeared once. The biggest ten clones account for 25% of the sample. Paper-wide results and their limitations: In both blood and tumor samples, malignant tumors were reported to have significantly higher TCR beta diversity than benign nodules.

This clone has only one observation. This receptor's antigen is unknown. The sample holds no much larger clone one base away, and base qualities are not on file. A read on its own is weak evidence. No patient had received any treatment before thyroid surgery. Using T-cell receptor beta sequencing, the researchers looked back retrospectively at clinical samples from patients, gathered between about 2011 and 2019. For CDR1 and CDR2, the germline V gene lists SGHDN and FVKESK. The V end loses 0 bases and the J end loses 14 bases, and a stretch of 14 bases separates them. Reading from cysteine to phenylalanine, the CDR3 counts 14 amino acids. Only the CDR3 DNA is retained, 42 bases long and in frame from the first base.

The chain was built from TRBV14 and TRBJ1-6; the D gene lacks a confident call. The specimen sequenced was tumor tissue. This clonotype was sampled from a female donor with papillary thyroid cancer or a benign thyroid nodule (not recorded which). Some clones in this sample may be carry-over from other donors' samples. The DNA sequence is as follows: TGTGCCAGCAGCCAAGAGTTGGCCGAGGTTTCCCTCCACTTT. Translated, this is CASSQELAEVSLHF.